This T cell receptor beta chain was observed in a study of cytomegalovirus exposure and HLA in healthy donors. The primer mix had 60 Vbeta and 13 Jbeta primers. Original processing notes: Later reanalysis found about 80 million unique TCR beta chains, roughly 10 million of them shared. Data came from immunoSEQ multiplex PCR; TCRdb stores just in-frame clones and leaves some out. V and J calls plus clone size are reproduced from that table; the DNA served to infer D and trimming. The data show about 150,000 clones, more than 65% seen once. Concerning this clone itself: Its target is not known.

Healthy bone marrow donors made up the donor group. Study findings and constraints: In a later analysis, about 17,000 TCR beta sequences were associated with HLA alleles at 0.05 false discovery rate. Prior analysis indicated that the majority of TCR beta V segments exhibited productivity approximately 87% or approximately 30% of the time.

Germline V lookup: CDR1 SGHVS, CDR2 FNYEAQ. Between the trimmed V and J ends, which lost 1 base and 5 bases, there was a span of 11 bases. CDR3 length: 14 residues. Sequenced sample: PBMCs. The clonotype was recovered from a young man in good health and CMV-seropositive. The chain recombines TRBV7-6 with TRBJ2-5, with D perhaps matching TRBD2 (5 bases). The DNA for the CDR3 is TGTGCCAGCAGCTTAGAGGCGGGCTGGGAGACCCAGTACTTC. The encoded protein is CASSLEAGWETQYF.